This entry lists 21 T cell receptor beta chains sequenced from one sample in a study of technical replicates of blood from several donors. Measured with immunoSEQ multiplex PCR; TCRdb has only the in-frame clones, and not every one. This sample carries 30,000 to 40,000 clones, around nine tenths of them seen once, and the ten largest clones take 4.1%. The source material was PBMCs. Receptors originate from a human donor in good health. Some clones in this sample may be carry-over from other donors' samples.

CDR3 nucleotide sequence: TGTGCTAGTGGTTTGGTACTAGGGACAGCGTTCGACTATGGCTACACCTTC. Translated: CASGLVLGTAFDYGYTF. V and J are TRBV12-5 and TRBJ1-2; 7 bases map to TRBD1. Germline V gene lookup returns CDR1 LGHNT and CDR2 FRNRAP. The length of the CDR3 is 17 residues. V was clipped by 0 bases and J by 3 bases; unmatched bases: 10.

The rearrangement links TRBV25-1 to TRBJ2-6; D unresolved. Germline lookup yields CDR1 MGHDK and CDR2 SYGVNS. This CDR3 has 15 amino acids. Deletions cut 3 bases from V and 0 bases from J, with 6 bases between. This CDR3 reads CASSDLSSGANVLTF. The DNA for the CDR3 is TGTGCCAGCAGTGACTTGAGCTCTGGGGCCAACGTCCTGACTTTC. The full variable domain, with the rest looked up from reference TRBV25-1 and TRBJ2-6, is EADIYQTPRYLVIGTGKKITLECSQTMGHDKMYWYQQDPGMELHLIHYSYGVNSTEKGDLSSESTVSRIRTEHFPLTLESARPSHTSQYLCASSDLSSGANVLTFGAGSRLTVL.

The chain is built from TRBV21-1 and TRBJ1-2; TRBD1 is the table's D call and was not checked against the DNA. TRBV21-1 is a pseudogene. The CDR3 has 18 amino acids. CDR3 region: CASSRGQANPLANYGYTF. CDR3 coding DNA: TGTGCCAGCAGCAGAGGACAGGCGAACCCGTTAGCTAACTATGGCTACACCTTC.

The chain has TRBV7-7 and TRBJ2-5, with 9 bases lining up with TRBD2. The J segment lost 4 bases and the V segment lost 5 bases, leaving 14 bases of the junction unmatched. The CDR3 loop spans 17 amino acids. CDR1 and CDR2 from the germline V gene are SSHAT and FNYEAQ (reference sequence). The CDR3 region has the DNA TGTGCCAGCAGCCCTAGTGGAAGTAGCGGGAGAGGAGAGACCCAGTACTTC. It is translated as CASSPSGSSGRGETQYF.

This clone came up a few times. The V and J genes are TRBV6-1 and TRBJ2-3, with a possible D match to TRBD2 (6 bases). V was clipped by 10 bases and J by 3 bases, with 14 bases between them. Germline V gives CDR1 MNHNS, CDR2 SASEGT. The CDR3 is made up of 13 amino acids. The CDR3 loop is CAIQPRETDTQYF. The CDR3 DNA follows: TGTGCCATACAACCCCGGGAGACAGATACGCAGTATTTT.

This clone is a singleton in its sample. The V and J genes are TRBV4-1 and TRBJ2-1, with D perhaps TRBD1 (6 bases). Germline CDR1 and CDR2: MGHRA and YSYEKL. The CDR3 totals 17 residues. V lost 4 bases and J 1 base, leaving 17 bases between the germline ends. Here the CDR3 reads CASSPRDSGVSYNEQFF. CDR3 in DNA: TGCGCCAGCAGCCCCCGCGATTCAGGGGTGTCCTACAATGAGCAGTTCTTC.

The rearrangement links TRBV7-3 to TRBJ1-2; 8 bases are a match to TRBD1. The CDR3 is 13 amino acids. Germline CDR1 and CDR2: SGHTA and FQGTGA. After removal of 6 bases from V and 4 bases from J, the junction contained 4 bases not matched to a gene. CDR3 residues: CASSQGAVYGYTF. The CDR3 region has the DNA TGTGCCAGCAGTCAGGGGGCTGTCTATGGCTACACCTTC. The whole variable domain, remainder taken from reference TRBV7-3 and TRBJ1-2, is GAGVSQTPSNKVTEKGKYVELRCDPISGHTALYWYRQSLGQGPEFLIYFQGTGAADDSGLPNDRFFAVRPEGSVSTLKIQRTERGDSAVYLCASSQGAVYGYTFGSGTRLTVV.

The chain combines TRBV15 with TRBJ2-5; D may be TRBD2 (5 bases). The CDR3 is made up of 16 amino acids. Looked up from germline, CDR1 is LNHNV and CDR2 is YYDKDF (reference sequence). Deletions cut 5 bases from V and 0 bases from J, with 16 bases between. The CDR3 DNA is TGTGCCACCAGCCTCGACGGGCGGACTCACCAAGAGACCCAGTACTTC. Translating it yields CATSLDGRTHQETQYF.

The rearrangement links TRBV30 to TRBJ2-7; 8 bases align to TRBD2. The CDR3 covers 15 residues. CDR1 is GTSNPN, CDR2 SVGIG, per germline (reference sequence). V trimming: 4 bases; J trimming: 6 bases; junction bases outside the gene matches: 14. The CDR3 DNA follows: TGTGCCTGGACTCAAAAAGGACTAGCTGGGGGCGAGCAGTACTTC. It codes for CAWTQKGLAGGEQYF. The full variable domain, rest sourced from reference TRBV30 and TRBJ2-7, is SQTIHQWPATLVQPVGSPLSLECTVEGTSNPNLYWYRQAAGRGLQLLFYSVGIGQISSEVPQNLSASRPQDRQFILSSKKLLLSDSGFYLCAWTQKGLAGGEQYFGPGTRLTVT.

The rearrangement joins TRBV2 to TRBJ1-2, with D perhaps TRBD1 (6 bases). V lost 1 base and J 4 bases, leaving 13 bases between the germline ends. The germline CDR1 and CDR2 sequences are SNHLY and FYNNEI. The CDR3 is 15 residues long. This CDR3 reads CASSEGGRGAYGYTF. CDR3 coding DNA: TGTGCCAGCAGTGAAGGTGGTCGGGGGGCCTATGGCTACACCTTC. The whole variable domain, remainder taken from reference TRBV2 and TRBJ1-2, is EPEVTQTPSHQVTQMGQEVILRCVPISNHLYFYWYRQILGQKVEFLVSFYNNEISEKSEIFDDQFSVERPDGSNFTLKIRSTKLEDSAMYFCASSEGGRGAYGYTFGSGTRLTVV.

This clone appeared once. This chain links TRBV5-4 with TRBJ2-3; TRBD2 matches at 8 bases. The length of the CDR3 is 15 residues. Germline loops: CDR1 SGHNT, CDR2 YYREEE (reference sequence). With V trimmed by 0 bases and J by 5 bases, 5 bases remained unmatched. This CDR3 is CASSLVIAGQDTQYF. The CDR3 DNA sequence: TGTGCCAGCAGCTTGGTGATAGCGGGACAAGATACGCAGTATTTT.

The CDR3 DNA reads as TGCGCCAGCAGCTTGGAACAGGGGATCGGTGGCTACACCTTC. Translating it yields CASSLEQGIGGYTF. The rearrangement joins TRBV5-1 to TRBJ1-2, with 7 bases that match TRBD1. Germline-derived CDR1 and CDR2 are SGHRS and YFSETQ. The trim removed 0 bases at V and 7 bases at J, leaving 6 bases unmatched. There are 14 residues in the CDR3.

The V call is TRBV25-1, the J call TRBJ2-7, with 7 bases fitting TRBD2. Germline CDR1 reads MGHDK; CDR2 reads SYGVNS. The CDR3 contains 15 residues. The J segment lost 0 bases and the V segment lost 5 bases, leaving 7 bases of the junction unmatched. The CDR3 DNA follows: TGTGCCAGCAGTCCTCAGCGGGGCCTCTCCTACGAGCAGTACTTC. Translating gives CASSPQRGLSYEQYF.

The chain links TRBV4-2 to TRBJ1-4, with 10 bases that match TRBD1. V gave up 1 base and J gave up 8 bases; unmatched junction bases: 7. This CDR3 is 16 amino acids long. The germline V gene has CDR1 LGHNA and CDR2 YNFKEQ. Here the CDR3 DNA reads TGTGCCAGCAGCCAAGCGGAGGGACAGGGGCGGGAAAAACTGTTTTTT. As protein: CASSQAEGQGREKLFF.

The V call is TRBV4-3, the J call TRBJ2-7, with 9 positions matching TRBD2. The germline gives CDR1 LGHNA, CDR2 YSLEER. This CDR3 contains 15 residues. Losses at the gene ends were 2 bases for V and 2 bases for J; bases not matched to a gene: 4. CDR3 coding DNA: TGCGCCAGCAGCCAAAGGGCGGGAGGGGCCTACGAGCAGTACTTC. Protein product: CASSQRAGGAYEQYF.

The genes are TRBV29-1 and TRBJ2-2; D is unresolved. The CDR3 sequence is 13 residues long. CDR1 and CDR2 from the germline V gene are SQVTM and ANQGSEA. V shed 3 bases and J shed 1 base, with 6 bases lying between them. CDR3 region: CSVEAKNTGELFF. Written as DNA, the CDR3 is TGCAGCGTTGAGGCCAAGAACACCGGGGAGCTGTTTTTT.

The gene calls are TRBV7-8 and TRBJ2-3, with D unclear. This CDR3 spans 14 amino acids. Germline V gene sequence: CDR1 SGHVS, CDR2 FQNEAQ. Trimming cost V 0 bases and J 0 bases, with 4 bases left between them. DNA of the CDR3: TGTGCCAGCAGCTTAGCCTCTAGCACAGATACGCAGTATTTT. Protein sequence: CASSLASSTDTQYF.

The V and J genes are TRBV15 and TRBJ2-3, with 9 bases fitting TRBD2. Germline V gene sequence: CDR1 LNHNV, CDR2 YYDKDF (reference sequence). The CDR3 spans 16 residues. V dropped 5 bases and J dropped 4; count of bases not matched to a gene: 10. CDR3 DNA: TGTGCCACCAGCGGCCGCATGCGGGGGGGCCCAGATACGCAGTATTTT. Translation gives CATSGRMRGGPDTQYF.

The V and J genes are TRBV10-3 and TRBJ2-6; D not resolved. This CDR3 region has 12 residues. V dropped 10 bases and J dropped 6 bases, with 10 bases sitting between them. Germline V gene lookup returns CDR1 ENHRY and CDR2 SYGVKD. The CDR3 spells CATSREANVLTF. The CDR3 region has the DNA TGTGCCACCTCGCGTGAGGCCAACGTCCTGACTTTC.

The V call is TRBV7-9, the J call TRBJ2-7, with TRBD2 identical over 7 bases. This CDR3 is built from 15 residues. The V gene's germline CDR1 is SEHNR and CDR2 FQNEAQ (reference sequence). Germline trimming cut 0 bases from V and 2 bases from J; bases unmatched to any gene: 4. For the CDR3, the DNA is TGTGCCAGCAGCTTAGCGGCGGGACTAACCTACGAGCAGTACTTC. This sequence encodes CASSLAAGLTYEQYF.

There are a few counts of this clone. V usage is TRBV7-2 and J usage is TRBJ1-5; 9 bases fit TRBD1. CDR3 length: 16 residues. V lost 4 bases to trimming and J lost 1 base; unmatched junction nucleotides: 5. The germline CDR1 and CDR2 sequences are SGHTA and FQGNSA. The CDR3: CASSSSTGGSNQPQHF. In DNA form, the CDR3 reads TGTGCCAGCAGCTCCTCGACAGGGGGAAGCAATCAGCCCCAGCATTTT.